Detailed here is one T cell receptor beta chain. The data derive from a study of cytomegalovirus exposure and HLA in healthy donors. Primers: 60 Vbeta forward and 13 Jbeta reverse. Sequencing was performed with immunoSEQ multiplex PCR; in TCRdb, only in-frame clones are kept and a portion is missing. The table includes 270,000 or so clones, about 90% detected once. Germline lookup yields CDR1 PRHDT and CDR2 FYEKMQ (reference sequence). V shed 3 bases and J shed 8 bases, with 7 bases lying between them. This CDR3 region has 11 residues. The V and J genes are TRBV13 and TRBJ1-1; D remains unclear. The sequenced material came from PBMCs. This TCR was sampled from a girl aged 2-10 years in good health and CMV-seronegative. The DNA of the CDR3 is TGTGCCAGCAGCTTCTCGGGGGAAGCTTTCTTT. Its protein product is CASSFSGEAFF.